This TCR beta chain was sequenced in a study of blood T cell repertoires in COVID-19. After removal of 5 bases from V and 4 bases from J, the junction contained 8 bases not matched to a gene. CDR1 SGHVS and CDR2 FQNEAQ come from the germline V gene. This CDR3 region has 15 residues. Participants were placed into cohorts based on the clinical history they reported. Original processing methods: Researchers report that nucleated cell counts were estimated from reference gene primer amplification. Clones were read by immunoSEQ multiplex PCR, and TCRdb kept only the in-frame ones, dropping some. The V and J calls and the clone size are those of that table, but D and trimming were determined from the DNA. In the table there are 150,000 to 200,000 clones, over 80% of which are singletons.

The sequencing input was PBMCs or T cells enriched from blood (not recorded which). The sequence was obtained from a man aged 70 or older who had been exposed to COVID-19. The gene calls are TRBV7-8 and TRBJ1-3, with 7 bases matching TRBD1. CDR3: CASSPLGGQGNTIYF. CDR3 DNA sequence: TGTGCCAGCAGCCCGTTGGGGGGACAGGGAAACACCATATATTTT.